A selection of T cell receptor beta chains follows, all from one sample in a study of T cell changes during pregnancy in multiple sclerosis. Generated by immunoSEQ multiplex PCR, the TCRdb table keeps only in-frame clones and is missing some. The sample contains tens of thousands of clones, about 91% of which appear only once. Sequences were derived from peripheral blood, sampled after pregnancy. All receptors derive from a female donor with multiple sclerosis, enrolled in a pregnancy study. Both conserved end residues are part of each CDR3. A D gene is named only where the DNA matches it firmly. Clone sizes are given selectively: once, few, many, or a class where the clone is expanded.

V: TRBV7-3; size: .; J: TRBJ2-1; D: TRBD2; CDR3: CASSKISSGRNNEQFF; DNA: TGTGCCAGCAGCAAAATATCTAGCGGGCGAAACAATGAGCAGTTCTTC
V: TRBV9; size: .; J: TRBJ2-4; D: TRBD1; CDR3: CASSVGPRLDVGGFGYF; DNA: TGTGCCAGCAGCGTAGGGCCTCGGTTGGACGTAGGGGGCTTCGGGTACTTC
V: TRBV18; size: .; J: TRBJ2-1; D: .; CDR3: CASSPFSPEVQGEQFF; DNA: TGTGCCAGCTCACCCTTTTCCCCAGAGGTTCAAGGTGAGCAGTTCTTC
V: TRBV30; size: .; J: TRBJ1-5; D: TRBD1; CDR3: CAWSQGQWHQPQHF; DNA: TGTGCCTGGAGTCAGGGACAGTGGCATCAGCCCCAGCATTTT
V: TRBV4-3; size: .; J: TRBJ1-4; D: TRBD1; CDR3: CASSQVRGTGDEKLFF; DNA: TGCGCCAGCAGCCAAGTTCGGGGGACAGGTGACGAAAAACTGTTTTTT
V: TRBV2; size: .; J: TRBJ2-4; D: TRBD2; CDR3: CASQFGLAGDLNIQYF; DNA: TGTGCCAGCCAGTTTGGACTAGCGGGGGATCTAAACATTCAGTACTTC
V: TRBV9; size: .; J: TRBJ1-1; D: .; CDR3: CASTPLHLAATEAFF; DNA: TGTGCCAGCACGCCTCTTCACCTAGCCGCCACTGAAGCTTTCTTT
V: TRBV6-5; size: once; J: TRBJ1-4; D: .; CDR3: CASRTGKNEKLFF; DNA: TGTGCCAGTAGGACGGGAAAAAATGAAAAACTGTTTTTT
V: TRBV5-5; size: .; J: TRBJ2-3; D: TRBD2; CDR3: CASSAGLAGADTQYF; DNA: TGTGCCAGCAGCGCCGGACTAGCTGGGGCAGATACGCAGTATTTT
V: TRBV6-5; size: .; J: TRBJ1-6; D: .; CDR3: CASSVGTTNNSPLHF; DNA: TGTGCCAGCAGCGTCGGGACAACTAATAATTCACCCCTCCACTTT
V: TRBV27; size: once; J: TRBJ2-2; D: TRBD1; CDR3: CASSLFGQGAGELFF; DNA: TGTGCCAGCAGTTTATTCGGACAGGGGGCCGGGGAGCTGTTTTTT
V: TRBV2; size: .; J: TRBJ2-2; D: TRBD2; CDR3: CASSETRGVTGELFF; DNA: TGTGCCAGCAGTGAAACCCGGGGGGTGACCGGGGAGCTGTTTTTT
V: TRBV2; size: .; J: TRBJ2-1; D: TRBD1; CDR3: CASSVRQGPYNEQFF; DNA: TGTGCCAGCAGTGTCCGACAGGGCCCTTACAATGAGCAGTTCTTC
V: TRBV7-2; size: once; J: TRBJ1-5; D: .; CDR3: CASTVGGARQPQHF; DNA: TGTGCCAGCACCGTGGGGGGTGCGAGACAGCCCCAGCATTTT
V: TRBV30; size: .; J: TRBJ2-7; D: TRBD1; CDR3: CAWGDSSYEQYF; DNA: TGTGCCTGGGGGGACAGCTCCTACGAGCAGTACTTC
V: TRBV30; size: few; J: TRBJ2-3; D: TRBD2; CDR3: CAWSRLADSTDTQYF; DNA: TGTGCCTGGAGTAGGCTAGCGGATAGCACAGATACGCAGTATTTT
V: TRBV27; size: .; J: TRBJ1-6; D: TRBD1; CDR3: CASSLGPQGGSPLHF; DNA: TGTGCCAGCAGTCTAGGCCCACAGGGGGGTTCACCCCTCCACTTT
V: TRBV9; size: .; J: TRBJ1-2; D: .; CDR3: CASSAGQSRDYGYTF; DNA: TGTGCCAGCAGCGCCGGACAGAGCAGGGACTATGGCTACACCTTC
V: TRBV5-6; size: .; J: TRBJ2-5; D: .; CDR3: CASSLRGNQETQYF; DNA: TGTGCCAGCAGCTTGAGGGGGAACCAAGAGACCCAGTACTTC
V: TRBV7-6; size: .; J: TRBJ2-7; D: TRBD1; CDR3: CASSLASVTGGEQYF; DNA: TGTGCCAGCAGCTTAGCGAGTGTGACAGGGGGCGAGCAGTACTTC
V: TRBV7-9; size: .; J: TRBJ2-7; D: .; CDR3: CASSFDLDEQYF; DNA: TGTGCCAGCAGCTTCGACTTAGACGAGCAGTACTTC
V: TRBV11-2; size: .; J: TRBJ2-1; D: TRBD2; CDR3: CASSLGQLAGGPLPNEQFF; DNA: TGTGCCAGCAGCTTAGGACAGCTAGCGGGGGGGCCCCTGCCCAATGAGCAGTTCTTC
V: TRBV19; size: once; J: TRBJ1-1; D: .; CDR3: CASSIGAGGPMNTEAFF; DNA: TGTGCCAGTAGTATAGGCGCGGGGGGCCCCATGAACACTGAAGCTTTCTTT
V: TRBV19; size: .; J: TRBJ2-3; D: .; CDR3: CASRPSSPVTDTQYF; DNA: TGTGCCAGCCGCCCGTCCTCGCCAGTCACAGATACGCAGTATTTT
V: TRBV7-2; size: .; J: TRBJ1-2; D: .; CDR3: CASSLERTAGNYGYTF; DNA: TGTGCCAGCAGCTTAGAGAGAACAGCGGGTAACTATGGCTACACCTTC
V: TRBV9; size: .; J: TRBJ2-1; D: TRBD2; CDR3: CASSVGGGGLLYNEQFF; DNA: TGTGCCAGCAGCGTTGGAGGCGGGGGGCTTCTCTACAATGAGCAGTTCTTC
V: TRBV7-3; size: .; J: TRBJ2-2; D: .; CDR3: CASSLEGVTGELFF; DNA: TGTGCCAGCAGCTTAGAGGGGGTGACCGGGGAGCTGTTTTTT
V: TRBV7-2; size: .; J: TRBJ1-4; D: TRBD1; CDR3: CASSFGTENEKLFF; DNA: TGTGCCAGCAGCTTTGGGACAGAGAATGAAAAACTGTTTTTT